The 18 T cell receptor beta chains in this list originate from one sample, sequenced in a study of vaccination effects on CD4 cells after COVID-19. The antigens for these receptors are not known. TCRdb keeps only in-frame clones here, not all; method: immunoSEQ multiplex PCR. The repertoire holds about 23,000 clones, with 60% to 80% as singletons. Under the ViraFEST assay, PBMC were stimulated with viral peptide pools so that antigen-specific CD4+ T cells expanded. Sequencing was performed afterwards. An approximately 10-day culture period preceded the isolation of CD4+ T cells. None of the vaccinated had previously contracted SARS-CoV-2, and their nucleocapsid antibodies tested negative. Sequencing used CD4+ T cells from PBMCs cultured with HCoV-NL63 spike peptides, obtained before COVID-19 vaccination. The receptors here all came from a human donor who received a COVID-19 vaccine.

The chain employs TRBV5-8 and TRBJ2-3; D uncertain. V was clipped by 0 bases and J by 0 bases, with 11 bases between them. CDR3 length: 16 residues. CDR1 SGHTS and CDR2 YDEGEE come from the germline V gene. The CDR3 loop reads CASSLARTTSTDTQYF. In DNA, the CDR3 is TGTGCCAGCAGCTTGGCCCGAACTACAAGCACAGATACGCAGTATTTT.

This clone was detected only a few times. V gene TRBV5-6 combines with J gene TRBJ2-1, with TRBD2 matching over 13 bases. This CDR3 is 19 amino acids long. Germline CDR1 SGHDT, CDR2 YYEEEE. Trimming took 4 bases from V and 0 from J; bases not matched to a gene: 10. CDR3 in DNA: TGTGCCAGCAGCGCCTCCGGGACTAGCGGGAAATACTCCTACAATGAGCAGTTCTTC. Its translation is CASSASGTSGKYSYNEQFF. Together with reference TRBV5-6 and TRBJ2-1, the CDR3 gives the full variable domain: DAGVTQSPTHLIKTRGQQVTLRCSPKSGHDTVSWYQQALGQGPQFIFQYYEEEERQRGNFPDRFSGHQFPNYSSELNVNALLLGDSALYLCASSASGTSGKYSYNEQFFGPGTRLTVL.

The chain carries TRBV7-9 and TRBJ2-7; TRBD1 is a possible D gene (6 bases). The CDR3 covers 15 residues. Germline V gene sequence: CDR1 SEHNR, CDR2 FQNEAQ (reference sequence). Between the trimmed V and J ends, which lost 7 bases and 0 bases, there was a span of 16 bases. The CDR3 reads CASTGFEGGSYEQYF. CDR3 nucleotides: TGTGCCAGCACCGGATTTGAAGGGGGCTCCTACGAGCAGTACTTC.

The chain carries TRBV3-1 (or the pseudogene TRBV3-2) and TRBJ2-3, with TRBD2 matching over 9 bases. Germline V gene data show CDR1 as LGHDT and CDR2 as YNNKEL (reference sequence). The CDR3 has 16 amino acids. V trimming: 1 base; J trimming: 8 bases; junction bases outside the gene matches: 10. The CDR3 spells CASSQGAGGQSGTQYF. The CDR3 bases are TGTGCCAGCAGCCAAGGCGCGGGGGGGCAAAGTGGTACGCAGTATTTT.

The CDR3 nucleotides read TGTGCCAGTAGTACCTACCGGACAGGAGGGAGTGAAAAACTGTTTTTT. It specifies CASSTYRTGGSEKLFF. The chain links TRBV19 to TRBJ1-4, with 7 positions matching TRBD1. CDR1 and CDR2 (germline): LNHDA, SQIVND (reference sequence). The CDR3 sequence is 16 residues long. The V gene end was trimmed by 4 bases and the J gene end by 7 bases; junction bases not matched to a gene: 12.

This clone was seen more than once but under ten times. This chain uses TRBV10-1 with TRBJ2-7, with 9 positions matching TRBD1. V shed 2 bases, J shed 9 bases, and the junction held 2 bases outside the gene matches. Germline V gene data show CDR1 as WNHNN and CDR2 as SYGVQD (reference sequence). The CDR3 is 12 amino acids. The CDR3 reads CASSEDRGTQYF. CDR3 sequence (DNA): TGCGCCAGCAGTGAGGACAGGGGGACGCAGTACTTC.

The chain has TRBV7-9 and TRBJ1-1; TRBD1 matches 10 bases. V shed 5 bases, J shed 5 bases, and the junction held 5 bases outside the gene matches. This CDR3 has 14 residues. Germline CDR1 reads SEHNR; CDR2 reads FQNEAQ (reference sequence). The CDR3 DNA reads TGTGCCAGCAGCCGGACAGGGGGAGGGACTGAAGCTTTCTTT. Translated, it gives CASSRTGGGTEAFF. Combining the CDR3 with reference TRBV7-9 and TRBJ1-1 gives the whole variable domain DTGVSQNPRHKITKRGQNVTFRCDPISEHNRLYWYRQTLGQGPEFLTYFQNEAQLEKSRLLSDRFSAERPKGSFSTLEIQRTEQGDSAMYLCASSRTGGGTEAFFGQGTRLTVV.

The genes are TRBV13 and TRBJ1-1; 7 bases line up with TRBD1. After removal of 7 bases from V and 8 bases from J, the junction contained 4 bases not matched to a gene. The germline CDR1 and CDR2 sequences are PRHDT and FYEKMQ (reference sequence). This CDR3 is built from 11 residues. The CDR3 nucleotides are TGTGCCAGCATCCTGACAGGGGAAGCTTTCTTT. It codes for CASILTGEAFF.

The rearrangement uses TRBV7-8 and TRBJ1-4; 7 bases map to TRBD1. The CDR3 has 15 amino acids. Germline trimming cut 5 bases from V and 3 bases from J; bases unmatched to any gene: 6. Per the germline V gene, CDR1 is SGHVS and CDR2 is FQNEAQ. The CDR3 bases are TGTGCCAGCAGCCGAAAGGGGGCTCCTAATGAAAAACTGTTTTTT. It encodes CASSRKGAPNEKLFF.

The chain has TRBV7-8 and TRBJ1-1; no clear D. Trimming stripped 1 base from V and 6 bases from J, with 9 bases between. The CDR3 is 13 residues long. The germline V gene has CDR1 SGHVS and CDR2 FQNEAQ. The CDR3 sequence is CASSLEVGAEAFF. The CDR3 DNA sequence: TGTGCCAGCAGCTTAGAAGTCGGGGCTGAAGCTTTCTTT.

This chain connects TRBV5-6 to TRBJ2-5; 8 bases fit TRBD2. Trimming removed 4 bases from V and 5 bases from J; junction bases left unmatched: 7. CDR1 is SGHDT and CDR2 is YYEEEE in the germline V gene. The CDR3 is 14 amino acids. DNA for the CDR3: TGTGCCAGCAGCAAAGCGGGGGTTGCGGAGACCCAGTACTTC. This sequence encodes CASSKAGVAETQYF.

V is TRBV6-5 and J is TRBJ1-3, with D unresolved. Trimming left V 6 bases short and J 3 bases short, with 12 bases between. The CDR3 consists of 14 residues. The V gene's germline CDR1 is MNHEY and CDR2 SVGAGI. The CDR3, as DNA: TGTGCCAGCAGGAAGGGAGAGAGTGGAAACACCATATATTTT. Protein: CASRKGESGNTIYF.

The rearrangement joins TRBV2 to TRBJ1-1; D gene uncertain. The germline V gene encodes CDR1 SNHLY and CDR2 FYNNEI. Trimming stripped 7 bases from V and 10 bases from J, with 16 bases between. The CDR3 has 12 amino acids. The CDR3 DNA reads TGTGCCAGCAAAGAACTGGGATCCTCAGCTTTCTTT. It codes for CASKELGSSAFF.

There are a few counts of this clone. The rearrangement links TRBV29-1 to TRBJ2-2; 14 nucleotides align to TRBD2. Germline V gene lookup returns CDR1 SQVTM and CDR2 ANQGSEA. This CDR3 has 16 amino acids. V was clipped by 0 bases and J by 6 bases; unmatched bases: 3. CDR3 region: CSVEDRLAGGAGELFF. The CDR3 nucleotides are TGCAGCGTTGAAGATCGACTAGCGGGAGGGGCCGGGGAGCTGTTTTTT.

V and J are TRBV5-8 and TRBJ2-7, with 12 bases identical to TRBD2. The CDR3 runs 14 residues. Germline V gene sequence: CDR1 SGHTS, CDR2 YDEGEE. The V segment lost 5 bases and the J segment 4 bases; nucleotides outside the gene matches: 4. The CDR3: CASRGLAGSYEQYF. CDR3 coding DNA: TGTGCCAGCAGGGGACTAGCGGGCTCTTACGAGCAGTACTTC.

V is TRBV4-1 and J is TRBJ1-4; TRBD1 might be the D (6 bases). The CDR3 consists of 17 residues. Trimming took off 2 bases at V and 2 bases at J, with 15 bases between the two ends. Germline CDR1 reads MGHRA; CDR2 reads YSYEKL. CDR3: CASSQRGGLGTNEKLFF. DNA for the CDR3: TGCGCCAGCAGCCAAAGGGGGGGACTTGGGACTAATGAAAAACTGTTTTTT.

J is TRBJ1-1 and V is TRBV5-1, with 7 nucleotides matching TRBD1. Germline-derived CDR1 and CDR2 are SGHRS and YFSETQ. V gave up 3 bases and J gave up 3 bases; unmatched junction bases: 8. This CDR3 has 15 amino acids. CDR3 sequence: CASSSRQGLYTEAFF. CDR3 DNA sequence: TGCGCCAGCAGCTCAAGACAGGGTTTGTACACTGAAGCTTTCTTT. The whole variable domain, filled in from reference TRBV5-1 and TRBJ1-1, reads KAGVTQTPRYLIKTRGQQVTLSCSPISGHRSVSWYQQTPGQGLQFLFEYFSETQRNKGNFPGRFSGRQFSNSRSEMNVSTLELGDSALYLCASSSRQGLYTEAFFGQGTRLTVV.

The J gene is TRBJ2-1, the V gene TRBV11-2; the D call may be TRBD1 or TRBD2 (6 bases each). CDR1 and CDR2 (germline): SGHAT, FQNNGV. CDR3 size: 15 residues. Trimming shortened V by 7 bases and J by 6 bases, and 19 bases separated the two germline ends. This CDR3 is CASTTSGGGVNEQFF. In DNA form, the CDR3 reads TGTGCCAGCACTACCTCTGGGGGCGGGGTCAATGAGCAGTTCTTC.